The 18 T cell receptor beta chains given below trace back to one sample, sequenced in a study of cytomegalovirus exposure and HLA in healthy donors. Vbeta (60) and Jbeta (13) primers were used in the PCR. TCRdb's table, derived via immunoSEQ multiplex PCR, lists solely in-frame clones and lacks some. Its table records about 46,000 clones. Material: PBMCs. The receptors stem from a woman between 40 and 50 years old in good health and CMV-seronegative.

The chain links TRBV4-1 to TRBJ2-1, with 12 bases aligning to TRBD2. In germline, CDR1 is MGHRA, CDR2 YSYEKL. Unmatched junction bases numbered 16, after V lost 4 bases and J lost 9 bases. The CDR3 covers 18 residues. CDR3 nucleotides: TGCGCCAGCAGCCGGATCCCTCACTCGACTAGCGGGAGTGGTGAGCAGTTCTTC. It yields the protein CASSRIPHSTSGSGEQFF.

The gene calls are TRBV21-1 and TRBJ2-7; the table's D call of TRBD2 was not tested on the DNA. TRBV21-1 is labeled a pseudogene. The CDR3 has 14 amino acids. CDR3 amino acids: CASSPRVVPYEQYF. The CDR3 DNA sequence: TGTGCCAGCAGCCCGAGAGTTGTTCCCTACGAGCAGTACTTC.

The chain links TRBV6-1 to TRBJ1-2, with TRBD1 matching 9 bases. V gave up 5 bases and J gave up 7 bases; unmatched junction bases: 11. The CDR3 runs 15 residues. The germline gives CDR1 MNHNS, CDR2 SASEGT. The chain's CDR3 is CASSRDRVSRGGYTF. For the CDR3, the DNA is TGTGCCAGCAGTCGGGACAGGGTTTCGAGAGGTGGCTACACCTTC.

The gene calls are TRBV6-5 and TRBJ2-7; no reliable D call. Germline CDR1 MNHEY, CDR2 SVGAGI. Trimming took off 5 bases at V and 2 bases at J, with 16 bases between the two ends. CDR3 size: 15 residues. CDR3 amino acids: CASSTTLLGAYEQYF. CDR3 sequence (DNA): TGTGCCAGCAGTACGACACTTTTAGGCGCCTACGAGCAGTACTTC.

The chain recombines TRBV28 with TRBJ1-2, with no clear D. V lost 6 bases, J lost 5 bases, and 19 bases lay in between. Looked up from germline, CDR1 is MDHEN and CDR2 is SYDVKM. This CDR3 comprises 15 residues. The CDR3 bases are TGTGCCAGCAGATCCCTCGGGGTGCTTAGGTATGGCTACACCTTC. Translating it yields CASRSLGVLRYGYTF.

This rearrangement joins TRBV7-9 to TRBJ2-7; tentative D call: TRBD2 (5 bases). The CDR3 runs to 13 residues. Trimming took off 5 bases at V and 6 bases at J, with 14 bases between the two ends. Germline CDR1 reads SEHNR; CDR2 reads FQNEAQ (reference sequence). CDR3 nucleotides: TGTGCCAGCAGCCCCTCGGAGGATGCCGAGCAGTACTTC. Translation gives CASSPSEDAEQYF. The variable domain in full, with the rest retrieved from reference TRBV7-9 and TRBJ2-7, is DTGVSQNPRHKITKRGQNVTFRCDPISEHNRLYWYRQTLGQGPEFLTYFQNEAQLEKSRLLSDRFSAERPKGSFSTLEIQRTEQGDSAMYLCASSPSEDAEQYFGPGTRLTVT.

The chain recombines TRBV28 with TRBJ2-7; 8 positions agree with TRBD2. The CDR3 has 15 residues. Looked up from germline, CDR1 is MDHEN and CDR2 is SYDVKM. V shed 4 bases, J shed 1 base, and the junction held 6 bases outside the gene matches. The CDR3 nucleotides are TGTGCCAGCAGTTCACTTACTAGCGGTTCCTACGAGCAGTACTTC. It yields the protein CASSSLTSGSYEQYF.

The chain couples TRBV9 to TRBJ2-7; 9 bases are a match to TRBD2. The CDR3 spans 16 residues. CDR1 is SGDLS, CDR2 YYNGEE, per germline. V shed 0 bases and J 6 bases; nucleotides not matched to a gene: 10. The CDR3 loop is CASSVGPSGTSSEQYF. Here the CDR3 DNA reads TGTGCCAGCAGCGTAGGCCCTAGCGGGACGTCTAGCGAGCAGTACTTC.

The CDR3 DNA is TGTGCCAGCAGTCCCCTAGCGGGAGGGTACAATGAGCAGTTCTTC. It is translated as CASSPLAGGYNEQFF. J is TRBJ2-1 and V is TRBV6-1, with TRBD2 identical over 12 bases. CDR1 MNHNS and CDR2 SASEGT come from the germline V gene. The CDR3 is made up of 15 amino acids. J lost 4 bases, V lost 5 bases, and 3 bases had no gene match.

CDR3: CASSLGDRGHYEQYF. The CDR3 bases are TGCGCCAGCAGCTTGGGGGACAGGGGACACTACGAGCAGTACTTC. The V and J genes are TRBV5-1 and TRBJ2-7, with 10 positions matching TRBD1. V gave up 0 bases and J gave up 3 bases; unmatched junction bases: 3. The CDR3 is 15 amino acids. Germline CDR1 and CDR2: SGHRS and YFSETQ.

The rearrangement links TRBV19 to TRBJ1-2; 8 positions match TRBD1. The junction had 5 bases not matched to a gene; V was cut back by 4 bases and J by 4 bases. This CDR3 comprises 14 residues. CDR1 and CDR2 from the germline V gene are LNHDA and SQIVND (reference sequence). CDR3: CASSTSDRAYGYTF. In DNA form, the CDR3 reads TGTGCCAGTAGTACCTCGGACAGGGCCTATGGCTACACCTTC.

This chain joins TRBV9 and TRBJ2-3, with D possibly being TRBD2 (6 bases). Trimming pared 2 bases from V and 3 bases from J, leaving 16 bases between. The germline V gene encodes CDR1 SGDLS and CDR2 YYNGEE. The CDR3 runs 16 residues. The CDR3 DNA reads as TGTGCCAGCAGCGTCACGCCCTACGGGAGAACAGATACGCAGTATTTT. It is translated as CASSVTPYGRTDTQYF.

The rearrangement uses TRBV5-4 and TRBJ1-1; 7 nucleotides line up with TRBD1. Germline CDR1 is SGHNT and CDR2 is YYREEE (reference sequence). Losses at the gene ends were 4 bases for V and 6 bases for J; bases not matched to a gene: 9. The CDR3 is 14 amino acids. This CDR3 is CASSTTGTVSEAFF. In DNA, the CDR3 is TGTGCCAGCAGCACCACCGGGACAGTCTCTGAAGCTTTCTTT. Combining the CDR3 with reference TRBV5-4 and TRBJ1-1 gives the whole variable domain ETGVTQSPTHLIKTRGQQVTLRCSSQSGHNTVSWYQQALGQGPQFIFQYYREEENGRGNFPPRFSGLQFPNYSSELNVNALELDDSALYLCASSTTGTVSEAFFGQGTRLTVV.

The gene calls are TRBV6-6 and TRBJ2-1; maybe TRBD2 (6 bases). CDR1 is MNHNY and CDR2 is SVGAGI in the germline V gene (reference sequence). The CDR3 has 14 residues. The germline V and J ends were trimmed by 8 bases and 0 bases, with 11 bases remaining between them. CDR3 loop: CASLVGSSYNEQFF. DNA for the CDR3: TGTGCCAGCCTCGTCGGGAGCTCCTACAATGAGCAGTTCTTC.

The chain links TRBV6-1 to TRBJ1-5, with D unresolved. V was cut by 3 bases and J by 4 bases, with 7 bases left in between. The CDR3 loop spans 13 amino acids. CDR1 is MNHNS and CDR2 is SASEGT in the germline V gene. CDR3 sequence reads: CASSEAQNQPQHF. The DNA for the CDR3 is TGTGCCAGCAGTGAGGCTCAAAATCAGCCCCAGCATTTT.

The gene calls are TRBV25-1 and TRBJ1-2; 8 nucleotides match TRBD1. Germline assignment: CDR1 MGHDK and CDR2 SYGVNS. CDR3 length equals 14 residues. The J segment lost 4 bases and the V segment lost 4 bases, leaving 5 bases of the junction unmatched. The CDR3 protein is CASSGPGQVYGYTF. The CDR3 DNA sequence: TGTGCCAGCAGTGGTCCGGGACAGGTCTATGGCTACACCTTC.

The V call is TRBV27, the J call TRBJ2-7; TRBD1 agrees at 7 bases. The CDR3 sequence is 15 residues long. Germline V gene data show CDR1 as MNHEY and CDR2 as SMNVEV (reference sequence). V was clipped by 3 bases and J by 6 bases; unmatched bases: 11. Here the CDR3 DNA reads TGTGCCAGCAGTTTTGGCAGGGGGACGGTTAGCGAGCAGTACTTC. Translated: CASSFGRGTVSEQYF.

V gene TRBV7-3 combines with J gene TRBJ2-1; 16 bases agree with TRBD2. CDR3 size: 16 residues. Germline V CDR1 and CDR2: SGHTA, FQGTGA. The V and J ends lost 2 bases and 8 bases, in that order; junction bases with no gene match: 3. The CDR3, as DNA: TGTGCCAGCAGCTTAGTGGGGACTAGCGGGAGGGATGAGCAGTTCTTC. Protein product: CASSLVGTSGRDEQFF.